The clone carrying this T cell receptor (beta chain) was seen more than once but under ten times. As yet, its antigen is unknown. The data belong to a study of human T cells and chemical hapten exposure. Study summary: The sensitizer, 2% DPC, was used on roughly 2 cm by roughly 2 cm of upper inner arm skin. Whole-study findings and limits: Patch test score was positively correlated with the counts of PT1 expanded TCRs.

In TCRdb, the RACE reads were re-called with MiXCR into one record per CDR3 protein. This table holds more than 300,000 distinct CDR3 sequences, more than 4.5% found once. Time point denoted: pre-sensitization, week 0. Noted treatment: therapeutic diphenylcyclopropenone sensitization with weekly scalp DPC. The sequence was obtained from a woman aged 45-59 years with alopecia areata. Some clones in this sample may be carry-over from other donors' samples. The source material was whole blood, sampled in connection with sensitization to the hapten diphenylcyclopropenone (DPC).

CDR3: CASGLSGSSRDEQFF. The CDR3 DNA is TGTGCTAGTGGTTTGAGCGGGAGCTCGAGGGATGAGCAGTTCTTC. The V gene is TRBV12-5, the J gene TRBJ2-1; TRBD2 agrees at 8 bases. This CDR3 region has 15 residues. J was trimmed by 8 bases and V by 2 bases; bases with no gene match: 8. The germline gives CDR1 LGHNT, CDR2 FRNRAP.